The 18 T cell receptor beta chains presented below share a single source sample, sequenced in a study of T-cell memory formation after mild COVID-19. From the 5' RACE reads, TCRdb called clonotypes with MiXCR, one entry per CDR3 protein. The sample holds some 110,000 distinct CDR3 sequences; around an eighth are singletons and the top ten take around 26%. The specimen sequenced was PBMCs or a T cell subset sorted from them (not recorded which). All receptors come from an adult woman who had mild COVID-19 (a few samples of this study predate the infection). Cell type and time point are not known.

The chain uses TRBV7-9 and TRBJ2-7; 8 bases line up with TRBD1. The V gene's germline CDR1 is SEHNR and CDR2 FQNEAQ (reference sequence). The CDR3 loop spans 18 amino acids. V shed 5 bases, J shed 1 base, and the junction held 16 bases outside the gene matches. The CDR3 nucleotides read TGTGCCAGCAGCAGCCTGGGGACAGGAGGGCTCCTTTCCTACGAGCAGTACTTC. It is translated as CASSSLGTGGLLSYEQYF.

This clonotype was recorded many times. The CDR3 DNA follows: TGTGCCAGCAGTTCGCGACAGCGGGAGGGCTACAATGAGCAGTTCTTC. It yields the protein CASSSRQREGYNEQFF. This chain uses TRBV12-3 or TRBV12-4 with TRBJ2-1; 10 nucleotides agree with TRBD2. The CDR3 contains 16 residues. Trimming cost V 4 bases and J 3 bases; bases outside gene matches: 6.

This clonotype was picked up a small number of times. This chain uses TRBV6-5 with TRBJ2-7, with TRBD1 matching over 7 bases. Germline V gene sequence: CDR1 MNHEY, CDR2 SVGAGI. V was clipped by 3 bases and J by 11 bases; unmatched bases: 10. This CDR3 has 13 amino acids. The chain's CDR3 is CASSYSRDSPEYF. The DNA of the CDR3 is TGTGCCAGCAGTTATAGCCGGGACAGCCCAGAGTACTTC.

This clonotype was detected only a few times. V is TRBV9 and J is TRBJ2-1; D is unclear. CDR1 and CDR2 (germline): SGDLS, YYNGEE. The V gene lost 3 bases and the J gene lost 4 bases, with 8 bases spanning the gap. This CDR3 comprises 13 residues. The chain's CDR3 is CASSATEYNEQFF. CDR3 DNA: TGTGCCAGCAGCGCAACTGAGTACAATGAGCAGTTCTTC.

There are a few counts of this clonotype. The chain joins TRBV7-9 to TRBJ1-1, with TRBD1 as a possible D gene (5 bases). Trimming removed 4 bases from V and 4 bases from J, with 13 bases in between. From germline, CDR1 is SEHNR and CDR2 FQNEAQ (reference sequence). The CDR3 covers 14 residues. CDR3 protein: CASSYQLGGTEAFF. In DNA form, the CDR3 reads TGTGCCAGCAGCTATCAGTTGGGGGGCACTGAAGCTTTCTTT. The whole variable domain, filled in from reference TRBV7-9 and TRBJ1-1, reads DTGVSQNPRHKITKRGQNVTFRCDPISEHNRLYWYRQTLGQGPEFLTYFQNEAQLEKSRLLSDRFSAERPKGSFSTLEIQRTEQGDSAMYLCASSYQLGGTEAFFGQGTRLTVV.

This clonotype was observed a handful of times. The chain couples TRBV6-5 to TRBJ2-1; TRBD2 agrees at 10 bases. The junction had 4 bases not matched to a gene; V was cut back by 0 bases and J by 5 bases. Germline values: CDR1 MNHEY, CDR2 SVGAGI. CDR3 size: 16 residues. CDR3 nucleotides: TGTGCCAGCAGTTACTCTCCTAGCGGGAGTCACAATGAGCAGTTCTTC. Translating gives CASSYSPSGSHNEQFF.

The V and J genes are TRBV20-1 and TRBJ1-1; weak D call: TRBD1 (6 bases). CDR3 length equals 13 residues. Trimming removed 0 bases from V and 3 bases from J, with 8 bases in between. Germline values: CDR1 DFQATT, CDR2 SNEGSKA (reference sequence). The CDR3 coding sequence is TGCAGTGCTAGAGACACAGGGTACACTGAAGCTTTCTTT. It yields the protein CSARDTGYTEAFF.

The table lists this clonotype with a count of one. The CDR3 loop reads CASRPLGENEQFF. In DNA form, the CDR3 reads TGTGCCAGCAGACCCCTAGGCGAGAATGAGCAGTTCTTC. The J gene is TRBJ2-1, the V gene TRBV12-3 or TRBV12-4; D is unclear. This CDR3 region has 13 residues. V dropped 6 bases and J dropped 7 bases, with 13 bases sitting between them.

This clonotype was seen repeatedly, ten times or more. The V gene is TRBV15, the J gene TRBJ2-1; D is perhaps TRBD1 (5 bases). V lost 5 bases and J lost 2, with 10 bases in between. Germline assignment: CDR1 LNHNV and CDR2 YYDKDF (reference sequence). The CDR3 loop spans 14 amino acids. The DNA of the CDR3 is TGTGCCACCAGCTGGGGCGGAACCTACAATGAGCAGTTCTTC. Protein product: CATSWGGTYNEQFF.

V and J are TRBV4-1 and TRBJ1-2; the match to TRBD1 covers 8 bases. Trimming cost V 0 bases and J 4 bases; bases outside gene matches: 4. The germline V gene has CDR1 MGHRA and CDR2 YSYEKL. This CDR3 contains 15 residues. CDR3 DNA sequence: TGCGCCAGCAGCCAAGAGAACAGGGGGAGCTATGGCTACACCTTC. Protein sequence: CASSQENRGSYGYTF.

The chain combines TRBV6-1 with TRBJ2-7, with TRBD2 matching over 7 bases. This CDR3 contains 14 residues. V dropped 8 bases and J dropped 0; count of bases not matched to a gene: 7. Germline CDR1 reads MNHNS; CDR2 reads SASEGT. The CDR3 sequence is CASCKSGISYEQYF. CDR3 DNA: TGTGCCAGCTGCAAAAGCGGGATCTCCTACGAGCAGTACTTC.

The chain has TRBV7-9 and TRBJ2-5; D not certain. Trimming shortened V by 1 base and J by 5 bases, and 8 bases separated the two germline ends. From germline, CDR1 is SEHNR and CDR2 FQNEAQ (reference sequence). There are 13 residues in the CDR3. CDR3 in DNA: TGTGCCAGCAGCTTAGGATCTAGGGAGACCCAGTACTTC. This encodes CASSLGSRETQYF.

A few counts support this clonotype. V and J are TRBV2 and TRBJ2-7; the match to TRBD1 covers 9 bases. Germline trimming cut 8 bases from V and 5 bases from J; bases unmatched to any gene: 16. Germline lookup yields CDR1 SNHLY and CDR2 FYNNEI. The CDR3 is 16 amino acids. In DNA, the CDR3 is TGTGCCAGCGGGGACAGGGCCTATAATCCATCCCACGAGCAGTACTTC. This codes for CASGDRAYNPSHEQYF.

This clonotype was detected ten times or more. The J gene is TRBJ2-5, the V gene TRBV3-1; no definite D call. The CDR3 is made up of 15 amino acids. V was pared by 0 bases and J by 3 bases, with 11 bases between. Germline CDR1 LGHDT, CDR2 YNNKEL (reference sequence). CDR3: CASSQDQAPEETQYF. The DNA for the CDR3 is TGTGCCAGCAGCCAAGATCAGGCCCCGGAAGAGACCCAGTACTTC.

This chain uses TRBV11-3 with TRBJ1-2, with D unresolved. Trimming left V 5 bases short and J 2 bases short, with 21 bases between. This CDR3 is 17 amino acids long. Looked up from germline, CDR1 is SGHNT and CDR2 is YENEEA. This CDR3 is CASSGEEGKQTNYGYTF. For the CDR3, the DNA is TGTGCCAGCAGCGGAGAGGAGGGTAAGCAGACCAACTATGGCTACACCTTC.

This clonotype has at least ten counts. The germline gene is not matched at one end of the junction; a read error may be the cause. V is TRBV12-3 or TRBV12-4 and J is TRBJ2-7; TRBD2 matches at 7 bases. The CDR3 covers 11 residues. CDR3 residues: CASRLAGEQYF. CDR3 sequence (DNA): TGTGCCAGCAGATTAGCGGGCGAGCAGTACTTC.

This clonotype occurred a few times. The J gene is TRBJ2-7, the V gene TRBV12-3 or TRBV12-4; 7 positions match TRBD1. V dropped 6 bases and J dropped 2; count of bases not matched to a gene: 13. The length of the CDR3 is 16 residues. CDR3 nucleotides: TGTGCCAGCAGACACCACCGGGACAGTAAAACCTACGAGCAGTACTTC. Its protein product is CASRHHRDSKTYEQYF.

In this sample, this clonotype turned up a few times. The rearrangement links TRBV24-1 to TRBJ2-7; tentatively, D is TRBD1 (6 bases). CDR1 KGHDR and CDR2 SFDVKD come from the germline V gene. Between the trimmed V and J ends, which lost 3 bases and 8 bases, there was a span of 10 bases. The CDR3 contains 12 residues. The CDR3 region is CATSDETGQQYF. DNA for the CDR3: TGTGCCACCAGTGATGAGACAGGCCAGCAGTACTTC.